The 16 T cell receptor beta chains below come from one sample, sequenced in a study of shared clonotypes between healthy human individuals. Here immunoSEQ multiplex PCR was the method, and the copy in TCRdb shows in-frame clones only, minus some. In the table there are about 1.1 million clones, around 82% of which are singletons. Source material: memory CD4+ T cells from PBMCs. Subset of the sample: CD45RA-negative fraction. Receptors were obtained from a man between 18 and 35 years old in good health. Some clones in this sample may be carry-over from other donors' samples.

The chain is built from TRBV7-6 and TRBJ2-6; D unclear. This CDR3 contains 13 residues. Per germline, CDR1 SGHVS and CDR2 FNYEAQ. The V and J ends lost 5 bases and 0 bases respectively, with 2 bases between them. The CDR3 sequence is CASSTSGANVLTF. CDR3 DNA: TGTGCCAGCAGCACCTCTGGGGCCAACGTCCTGACTTTC. Full variable domain (remainder filled in from reference TRBV7-6 and TRBJ2-6): GAGVSQSPRYKVTKRGQDVALRCDPISGHVSLYWYRQALGQGPEFLTYFNYEAQQDKSGLPNDRFSAERPEGSISTLTIQRTEQRDSAMYRCASSTSGANVLTFGAGSRLTVL.

This rearrangement joins TRBV5-1 to TRBJ2-1; the match to TRBD1 covers 8 bases. CDR3 length: 14 residues. The junction had 4 bases not matched to a gene; V was cut back by 0 bases and J by 8 bases. CDR1 SGHRS and CDR2 YFSETQ come from the germline V gene. The CDR3 nucleotides read TGCGCCAGCAGCTTGGGGGGACAGGTCGATGAGCAGTTCTTC. Translated, it gives CASSLGGQVDEQFF. Using reference TRBV5-1 and TRBJ2-1 for the parts outside the CDR3, the full variable domain is KAGVTQTPRYLIKTRGQQVTLSCSPISGHRSVSWYQQTPGQGLQFLFEYFSETQRNKGNFPGRFSGRQFSNSRSEMNVSTLELGDSALYLCASSLGGQVDEQFFGPGTRLTVL.

Of note for this clone: This specimen includes other DNA sequences encoding the same CDR3. This chain connects TRBV5-1 to TRBJ2-3, with 7 bases identical to TRBD1. The germline gives CDR1 SGHRS, CDR2 YFSETQ. This CDR3 is 14 amino acids long. Trimming at V came to 0 bases and at J to 6 bases, leaving 4 bases not matched to a gene. CDR3 nucleotides: TGCGCCAGCAGCTTGGGACAGGGTCAGGATACGCAGTATTTT. Amino acids: CASSLGQGQDTQYF.

The rearrangement links TRBV29-1 to TRBJ1-4; D gene unclear. The CDR3 is made up of 13 amino acids. The germline V gene encodes CDR1 SQVTM and CDR2 ANQGSEA. The ends were cut back, 5 bases at V and 5 bases at J, with 12 bases in the middle. The CDR3 protein is CSVFAGKNEKLFF. The DNA of the CDR3 is TGCAGCGTTTTTGCAGGAAAGAATGAAAAACTGTTTTTT.

This chain uses TRBV30 with TRBJ2-1; maybe TRBD2 (6 bases). The CDR3 is 15 amino acids. V was shortened by 4 bases and J by 4 bases, with 17 bases between the two germline ends. Germline CDR1 and CDR2: GTSNPN and SVGIG (reference sequence). The CDR3 DNA reads as TGTGCCTGGAATCCGCCGGGAGTGGGGTACAATGAGCAGTTCTTC. It yields the protein CAWNPPGVGYNEQFF.

This clone was picked up a small number of times. The CDR3 DNA reads TGTGCCAGCACCGGAGGGGGGGGAATCAAAGCTTTCTTT. It translates to CASTGGGGIKAFF. The chain is built from TRBV2 and TRBJ1-1; a possible D gene is TRBD1 (6 bases). This CDR3 has 13 residues. V dropped 7 bases and J dropped 9 bases, with 18 bases sitting between them. Germline assignment: CDR1 SNHLY and CDR2 FYNNEI. Full variable domain (missing parts from reference TRBV2 and TRBJ1-1): EPEVTQTPSHQVTQMGQEVILRCVPISNHLYFYWYRQILGQKVEFLVSFYNNEISEKSEIFDDQFSVERPDGSNFTLKIRSTKLEDSAMYFCASTGGGGIKAFFGQGTRLTVV.

This chain connects TRBV27 to TRBJ2-7; 7 bases match TRBD1. The junction had 10 bases not matched to a gene; V was cut back by 2 bases and J by 6 bases. Germline V lookup: CDR1 MNHEY, CDR2 SMNVEV (reference sequence). CDR3 length: 15 residues. CDR3 region: CASSLEQGFWGEQYF. DNA of the CDR3: TGTGCCAGCAGTTTAGAACAGGGGTTTTGGGGCGAGCAGTACTTC.

The chain carries TRBV9 and TRBJ1-5; 8 bases map to TRBD1. Germline loops: CDR1 SGDLS, CDR2 YYNGEE. The CDR3 extends over 15 amino acids. V lost 4 bases and J lost 7; bases outside the gene matches: 10. In nucleotides, the CDR3 is TGTGCCAGCAGCCCCCGGACAGGGAAAGGCCAGCCCCAGCATTTT. This translates into CASSPRTGKGQPQHF.

V usage is TRBV4-1 and J usage is TRBJ1-2, with TRBD1 as a possible D gene (5 bases). Between the trimmed V and J ends, which lost 0 bases and 4 bases, there was a span of 9 bases. The CDR3 sequence is 14 residues long. Germline CDR1 and CDR2: MGHRA and YSYEKL. CDR3 in DNA: TGCGCCAGCAGCCAAGATAGGGGCGGCTATGGCTACACCTTC. This sequence encodes CASSQDRGGYGYTF.

The genes are TRBV10-3 and TRBJ2-1; 9 bases are a match to TRBD2. The CDR3 totals 14 residues. J lost 5 bases, V lost 6 bases, and 5 bases had no gene match. Germline lookup yields CDR1 ENHRY and CDR2 SYGVKD. The CDR3 nucleotides are TGTGCCATCAGCGGGACTAGCAGAAACAATGAGCAGTTCTTC. It specifies CAISGTSRNNEQFF.

The V and J genes are TRBV2 and TRBJ2-1; TRBD2 is a possible D gene (5 bases). The V gene's germline CDR1 is SNHLY and CDR2 FYNNEI. Trimming shortened V by 6 bases and J by 9 bases, and 18 bases separated the two germline ends. This CDR3 comprises 14 residues. CDR3 region: CASSGTRGSTEQFF. CDR3 DNA sequence: TGTGCCAGCAGCGGTACTAGAGGAAGTACTGAGCAGTTCTTC.

The J gene is TRBJ1-1, the V gene TRBV19; TRBD1 aligns across 7 bases. The CDR3 runs 14 residues. The germline V gene encodes CDR1 LNHDA and CDR2 SQIVND (reference sequence). J was trimmed by 8 bases and V by 2 bases; bases with no gene match: 8. CDR3 region: CASSIRQGRTEAFF. The DNA of the CDR3 is TGTGCCAGTAGTATACGACAGGGACGAACGGAAGCTTTCTTT.

This clone was counted between two and nine times. V is TRBV28 and J is TRBJ2-1; D possibly matches TRBD1 or TRBD2 (7 bases each). CDR1 is MDHEN and CDR2 is SYDVKM in the germline V gene. The CDR3 is 16 amino acids. V was cut by 7 bases and J by 0 bases, with 16 bases left in between. CDR3 coding DNA: TGTGCCAGCATTCAGGGAGGGGGCCCCTCCTACAATGAGCAGTTCTTC. Its translation: CASIQGGGPSYNEQFF. Complete variable domain (other parts from reference TRBV28 and TRBJ2-1): DVKVTQSSRYLVKRTGEKVFLECVQDMDHENMFWYRQDPGLGLRLIYFSYDVKMKEKGDIPEGYSVSREKKERFSLILESASTNQTSMYLCASIQGGGPSYNEQFFGPGTRLTVL.

The chain carries TRBV7-2 and TRBJ2-1; possible D gene TRBD2, 6 bases. Per germline, CDR1 SGHTA and CDR2 FQGNSA. The germline V and J ends were trimmed by 0 bases and 8 bases, with 11 bases remaining between them. The CDR3 has 14 amino acids. CDR3 region: CASSLAGGADEQFF. In DNA, the CDR3 is TGTGCCAGCAGCTTAGCGGGAGGAGCCGATGAGCAGTTCTTC.

This clone was seen more than once but under ten times. Additional DNA sequences in this sample encode the identical CDR3. The chain uses TRBV2 and TRBJ1-5; tentatively, D is TRBD1 (5 bases). This CDR3 has 14 residues. From germline, CDR1 is SNHLY and CDR2 FYNNEI. The ends were cut back, 2 bases at V and 4 bases at J, with 9 bases in the middle. The CDR3 coding sequence is TGTGCCAGCAGTGAACAGGGTCTGAATCAGCCCCAGCATTTT. Residues: CASSEQGLNQPQHF.

Only one count was recorded for this clone. The chain is built from TRBV7-8 and TRBJ2-7, with TRBD1 as a possible D gene (5 bases). The V end was cut by 5 bases, the J end by 1 base, with 9 bases between. Germline CDR1 is SGHVS and CDR2 is FQNEAQ. This CDR3 contains 13 residues. The CDR3 sequence: CASSMRQSYEQYF. Here the CDR3 DNA reads TGTGCCAGCAGCATGCGACAGTCCTACGAGCAGTACTTC.